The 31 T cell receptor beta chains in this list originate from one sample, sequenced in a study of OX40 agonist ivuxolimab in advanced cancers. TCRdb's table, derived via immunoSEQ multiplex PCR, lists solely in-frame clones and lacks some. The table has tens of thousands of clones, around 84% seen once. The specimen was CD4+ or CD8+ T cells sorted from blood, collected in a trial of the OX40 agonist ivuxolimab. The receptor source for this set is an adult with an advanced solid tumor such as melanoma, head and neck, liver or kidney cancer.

The CDR3 loop reads CASSDETQYF. The CDR3 DNA sequence: TGTGCCAGCAGTGATGAGACCCAGTACTTC. The chain employs TRBV2 and TRBJ2-5; D call uncertain. Germline V CDR1 and CDR2: SNHLY, FYNNEI. This CDR3 contains 10 residues. V shed 3 bases and J shed 5 bases, with 1 base lying between them.

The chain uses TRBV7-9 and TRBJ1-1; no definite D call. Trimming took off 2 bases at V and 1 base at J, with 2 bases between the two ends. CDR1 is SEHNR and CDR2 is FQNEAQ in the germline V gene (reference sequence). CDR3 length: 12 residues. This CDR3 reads CASSLKNTEAFF. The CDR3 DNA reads TGTGCCAGCAGCTTAAAGAACACTGAAGCTTTCTTT.

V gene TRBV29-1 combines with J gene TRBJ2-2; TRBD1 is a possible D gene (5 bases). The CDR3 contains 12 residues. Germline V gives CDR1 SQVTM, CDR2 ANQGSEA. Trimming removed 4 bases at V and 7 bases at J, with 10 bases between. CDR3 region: CSVGQGDGELFF. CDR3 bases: TGCAGCGTTGGGCAGGGTGACGGGGAGCTGTTTTTT.

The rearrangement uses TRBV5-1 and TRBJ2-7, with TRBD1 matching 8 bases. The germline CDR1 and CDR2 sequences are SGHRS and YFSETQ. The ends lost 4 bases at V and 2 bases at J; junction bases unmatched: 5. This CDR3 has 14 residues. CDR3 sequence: CASSVQGAPYEQYF. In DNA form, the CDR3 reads TGCGCCAGCAGCGTCCAGGGGGCCCCCTACGAGCAGTACTTC.

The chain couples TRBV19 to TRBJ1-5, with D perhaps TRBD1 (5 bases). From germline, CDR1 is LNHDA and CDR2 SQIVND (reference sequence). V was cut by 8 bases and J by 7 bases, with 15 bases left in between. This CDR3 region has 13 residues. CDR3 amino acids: CASAEGHRQPQHF. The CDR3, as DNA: TGTGCCAGTGCGGAGGGGCACCGACAGCCCCAGCATTTT.

The CDR3 here is CASSMTGGDEKLFF. The CDR3 coding sequence is TGTGCCAGTAGTATGACAGGGGGCGATGAAAAACTGTTTTTT. The chain carries TRBV19 and TRBJ1-4; TRBD1 matches at 10 bases. Germline CDR1 reads LNHDA; CDR2 reads SQIVND (reference sequence). The CDR3 has 14 residues. The V and J ends lost 3 bases and 6 bases, in that order; junction bases with no gene match: 1.

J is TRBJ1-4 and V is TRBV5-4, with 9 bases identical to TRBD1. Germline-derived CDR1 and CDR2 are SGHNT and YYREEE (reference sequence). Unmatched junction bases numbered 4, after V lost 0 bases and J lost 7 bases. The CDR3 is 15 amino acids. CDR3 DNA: TGTGCCAGCAGCTTGGGGACAGGGGCGGGTGAAAAACTGTTTTTT. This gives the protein CASSLGTGAGEKLFF.

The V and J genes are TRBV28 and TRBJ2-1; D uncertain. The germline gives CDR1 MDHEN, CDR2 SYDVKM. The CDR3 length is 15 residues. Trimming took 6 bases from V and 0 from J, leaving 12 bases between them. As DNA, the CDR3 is TGTGCCAGCAGCTTGCCCCCGAGCTCCTACAATGAGCAGTTCTTC. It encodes CASSLPPSSYNEQFF.

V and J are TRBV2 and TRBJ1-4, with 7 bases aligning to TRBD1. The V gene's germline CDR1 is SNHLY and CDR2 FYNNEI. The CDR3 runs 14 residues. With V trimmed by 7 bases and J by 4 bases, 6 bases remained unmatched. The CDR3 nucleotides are TGTGCCAGCAAGCGACAGGGCGGTAATGAAAAACTGTTTTTT. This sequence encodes CASKRQGGNEKLFF.

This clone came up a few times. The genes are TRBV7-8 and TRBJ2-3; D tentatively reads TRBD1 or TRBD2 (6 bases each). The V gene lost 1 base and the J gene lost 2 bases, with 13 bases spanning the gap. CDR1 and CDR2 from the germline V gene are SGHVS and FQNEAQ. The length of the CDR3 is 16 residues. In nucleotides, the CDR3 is TGTGCCAGCAGCTTAGGCGGGACAACACCCACAGATACGCAGTATTTT. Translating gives CASSLGGTTPTDTQYF. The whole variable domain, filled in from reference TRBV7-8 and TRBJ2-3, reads GAGVSQSPRYKVAKRGQDVALRCDPISGHVSLFWYQQALGQGPEFLTYFQNEAQLDKSGLPSDRFFAERPEGSVSTLKIQRTQQEDSAVYLCASSLGGTTPTDTQYFGPGTRLTVL.

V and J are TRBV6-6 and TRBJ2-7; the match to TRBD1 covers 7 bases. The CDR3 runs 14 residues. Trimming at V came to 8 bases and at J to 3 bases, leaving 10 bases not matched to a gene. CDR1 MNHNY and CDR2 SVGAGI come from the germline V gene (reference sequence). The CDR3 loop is CASDHRDRNYEQYF. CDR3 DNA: TGTGCCAGCGACCATAGGGACAGAAACTACGAGCAGTACTTC.

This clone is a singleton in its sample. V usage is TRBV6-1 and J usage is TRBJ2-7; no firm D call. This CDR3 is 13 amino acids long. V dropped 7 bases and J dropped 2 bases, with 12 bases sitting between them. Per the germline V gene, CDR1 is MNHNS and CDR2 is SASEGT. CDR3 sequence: CASNGVPTYEQYF. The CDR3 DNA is TGTGCCAGCAATGGGGTTCCGACCTACGAGCAGTACTTC.

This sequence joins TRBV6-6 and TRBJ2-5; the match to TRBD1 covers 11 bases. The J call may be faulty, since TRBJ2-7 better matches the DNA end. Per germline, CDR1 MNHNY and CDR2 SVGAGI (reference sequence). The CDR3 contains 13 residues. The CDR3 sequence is CASSGTGGYEQYF. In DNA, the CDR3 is TGTGCCAGCAGTGGGACAGGGGGCTACGAGCAGTACTTC.

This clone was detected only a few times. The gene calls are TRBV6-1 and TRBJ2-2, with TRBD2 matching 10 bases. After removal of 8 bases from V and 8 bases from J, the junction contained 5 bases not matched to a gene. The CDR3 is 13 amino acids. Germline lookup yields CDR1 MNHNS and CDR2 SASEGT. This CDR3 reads CASRLTSGGELFF. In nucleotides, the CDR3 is TGTGCCAGCCGCCTGACTAGCGGGGGGGAGCTGTTTTTT.

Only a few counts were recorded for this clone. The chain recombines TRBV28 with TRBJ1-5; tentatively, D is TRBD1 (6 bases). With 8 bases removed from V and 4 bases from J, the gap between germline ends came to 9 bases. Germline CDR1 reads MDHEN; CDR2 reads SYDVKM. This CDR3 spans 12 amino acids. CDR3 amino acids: CASQGPNQPQHF. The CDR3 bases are TGTGCCAGCCAGGGGCCTAATCAGCCCCAGCATTTT.

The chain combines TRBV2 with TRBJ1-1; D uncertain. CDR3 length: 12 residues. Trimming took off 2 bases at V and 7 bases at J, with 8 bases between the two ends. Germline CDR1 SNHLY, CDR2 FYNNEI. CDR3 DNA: TGTGCCAGCAGTGAAAGGGCAGTTGAAGCTTTCTTT. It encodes CASSERAVEAFF. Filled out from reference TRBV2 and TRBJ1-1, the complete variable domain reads EPEVTQTPSHQVTQMGQEVILRCVPISNHLYFYWYRQILGQKVEFLVSFYNNEISEKSEIFDDQFSVERPDGSNFTLKIRSTKLEDSAMYFCASSERAVEAFFGQGTRLTVV.

The CDR3 region is CASSVGTQETQYF. The CDR3 DNA reads as TGTGCCAGCAGCGTCGGGACACAGGAGACCCAGTACTTC. This chain links TRBV9 with TRBJ2-5; possible D gene TRBD1, 6 bases. Trimming cost V 2 bases and J 5 bases, with 10 bases left between them. The germline gives CDR1 SGDLS, CDR2 YYNGEE. The CDR3 is made up of 13 amino acids.

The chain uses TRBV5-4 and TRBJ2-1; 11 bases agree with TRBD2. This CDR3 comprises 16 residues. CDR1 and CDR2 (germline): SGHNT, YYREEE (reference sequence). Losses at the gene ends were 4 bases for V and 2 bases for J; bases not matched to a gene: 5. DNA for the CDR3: TGTGCCAGCAGCGTAGGGACTAGCGGAGCCTACAATGAGCAGTTCTTC. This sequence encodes CASSVGTSGAYNEQFF. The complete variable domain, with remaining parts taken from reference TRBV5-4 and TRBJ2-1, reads ETGVTQSPTHLIKTRGQQVTLRCSSQSGHNTVSWYQQALGQGPQFIFQYYREEENGRGNFPPRFSGLQFPNYSSELNVNALELDDSALYLCASSVGTSGAYNEQFFGPGTRLTVL.

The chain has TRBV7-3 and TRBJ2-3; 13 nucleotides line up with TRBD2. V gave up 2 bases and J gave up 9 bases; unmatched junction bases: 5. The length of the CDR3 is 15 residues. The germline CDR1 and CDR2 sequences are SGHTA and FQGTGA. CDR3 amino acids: CASSLGLAGVGTQYF. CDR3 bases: TGTGCCAGCAGCTTAGGACTAGCGGGGGTCGGGACGCAGTATTTT.

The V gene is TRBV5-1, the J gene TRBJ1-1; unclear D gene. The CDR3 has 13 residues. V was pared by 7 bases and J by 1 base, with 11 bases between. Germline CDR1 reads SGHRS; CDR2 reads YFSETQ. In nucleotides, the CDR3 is TGCGCCAGCGGCGGCGGCGGGAACACTGAAGCTTTCTTT. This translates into CASGGGGNTEAFF.

This CDR3 is CASSVGDRGRVGELFF. CDR3 DNA: TGTGCCAGCAGCGTAGGGGACAGGGGGCGAGTCGGGGAGCTGTTTTTT. This chain links TRBV9 with TRBJ2-2; 12 positions match TRBD1. The trim removed 0 bases at V and 7 bases at J, leaving 4 bases unmatched. The CDR3 has 16 residues. In germline, CDR1 is SGDLS, CDR2 YYNGEE.

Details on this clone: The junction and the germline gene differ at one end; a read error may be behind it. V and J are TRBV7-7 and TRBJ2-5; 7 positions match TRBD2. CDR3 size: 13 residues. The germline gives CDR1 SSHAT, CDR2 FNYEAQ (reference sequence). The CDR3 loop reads CASSSGLKETQYF. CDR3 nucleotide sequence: TGTGCTAGCAGCTCGGGACTAAAAGAGACCCAGTACTTC.

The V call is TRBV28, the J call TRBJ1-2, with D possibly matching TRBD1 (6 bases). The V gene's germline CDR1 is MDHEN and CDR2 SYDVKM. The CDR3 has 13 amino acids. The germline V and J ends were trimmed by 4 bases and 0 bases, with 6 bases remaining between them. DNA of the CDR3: TGTGCCAGCAGTTCAGGGGCTAACTATGGCTACACCTTC. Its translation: CASSSGANYGYTF.

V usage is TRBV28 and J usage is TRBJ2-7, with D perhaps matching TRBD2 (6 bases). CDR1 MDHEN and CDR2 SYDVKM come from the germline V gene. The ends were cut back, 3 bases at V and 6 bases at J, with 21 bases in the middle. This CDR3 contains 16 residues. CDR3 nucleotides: TGTGCCAGCAGTTTCCGGGGCGGGGAACCTTTTGGCGAGCAGTACTTC. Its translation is CASSFRGGEPFGEQYF.

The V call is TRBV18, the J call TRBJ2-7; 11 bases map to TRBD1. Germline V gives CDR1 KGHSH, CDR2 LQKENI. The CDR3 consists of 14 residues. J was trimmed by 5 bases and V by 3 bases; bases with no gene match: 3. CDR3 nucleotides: TGTGCCAGCTCACCCGGACAGGGGGCGGACGAGCAGTACTTC. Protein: CASSPGQGADEQYF.

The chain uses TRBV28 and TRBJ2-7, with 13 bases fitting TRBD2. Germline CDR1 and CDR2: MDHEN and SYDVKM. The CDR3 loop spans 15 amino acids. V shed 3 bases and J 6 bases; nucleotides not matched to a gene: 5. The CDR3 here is CASSFPTSGRIEQYF. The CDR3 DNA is TGTGCCAGCAGTTTCCCGACTAGCGGGAGGATCGAGCAGTACTTC.

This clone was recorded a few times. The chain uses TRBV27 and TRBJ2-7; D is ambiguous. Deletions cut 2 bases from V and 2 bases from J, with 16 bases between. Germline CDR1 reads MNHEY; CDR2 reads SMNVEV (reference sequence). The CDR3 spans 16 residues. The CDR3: CASSLTPPTHTYEQYF. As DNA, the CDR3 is TGTGCCAGCAGTTTAACCCCACCAACCCACACCTACGAGCAGTACTTC.

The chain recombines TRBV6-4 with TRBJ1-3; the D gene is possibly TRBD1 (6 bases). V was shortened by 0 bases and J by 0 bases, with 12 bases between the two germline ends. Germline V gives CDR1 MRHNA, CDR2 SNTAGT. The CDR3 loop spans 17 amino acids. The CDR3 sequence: CASSDSAGASSGNTIYF. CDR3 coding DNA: TGTGCCAGCAGTGACTCGGCGGGGGCAAGCTCTGGAAACACCATATATTTT.

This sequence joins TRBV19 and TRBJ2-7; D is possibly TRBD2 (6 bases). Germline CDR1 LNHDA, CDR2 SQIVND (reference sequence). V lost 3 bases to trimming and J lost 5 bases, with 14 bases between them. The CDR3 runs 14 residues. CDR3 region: CASSIRGSRDEQYF. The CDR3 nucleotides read TGTGCCAGTAGTATCCGGGGGTCGAGGGACGAGCAGTACTTC.

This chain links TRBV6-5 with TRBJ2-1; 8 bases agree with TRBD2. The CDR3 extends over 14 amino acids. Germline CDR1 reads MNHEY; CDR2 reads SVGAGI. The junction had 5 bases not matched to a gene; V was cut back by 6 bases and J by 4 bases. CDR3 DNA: TGTGCCAGCAGAACTAGCGGAGGATACAATGAGCAGTTCTTC. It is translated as CASRTSGGYNEQFF.

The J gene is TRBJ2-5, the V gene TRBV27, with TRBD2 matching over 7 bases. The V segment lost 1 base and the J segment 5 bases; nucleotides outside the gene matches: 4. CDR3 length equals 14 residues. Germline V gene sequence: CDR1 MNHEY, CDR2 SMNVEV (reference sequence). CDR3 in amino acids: CASSLLGRVETQYF. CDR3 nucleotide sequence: TGTGCCAGCAGTTTATTGGGGAGGGTGGAGACCCAGTACTTC.